This is a list of T cell receptor beta chains from one sample in a study of technical replicates of blood from four donors. Only in-frame clones appear in the TCRdb table, and some are missing; sequencing was by immunoSEQ multiplex PCR. Among about 14,000 clones listed, about 82% were seen once. Sequenced: PBMCs. The receptor set was obtained from a human donor in good health. Both conserved end residues are part of each CDR3. The D gene is left open where the match is weak. Size tells how often a clone was seen (once, few, many) or the class of an expanded clone, and some rows leave it out.

j_call d_call clone_size v_call cdr3_aa cdr3_nt
TRBJ1-2 - - TRBV27 CASSFLRTEVYAGYTF TGTGCCAGCAGTTTTTTACGAACCGAAGTCTATGCGGGCTACACCTTC
TRBJ1-3 - - TRBV7-6 CASSLSDSSGNTIYF TGTGCCAGCAGCTTATCTGACAGCTCTGGAAACACCATATATTTT
TRBJ2-1 TRBD2 - TRBV5-6 CASSPPTSGLYNEQFF TGTGCCAGCAGCCCCCCGACTAGCGGCCTCTACAATGAGCAGTTCTTC
TRBJ2-3 - - TRBV19 CASNKGDTDTQYF TGTGCCAGTAATAAGGGGGACACAGATACGCAGTATTTT
TRBJ2-1 - - TRBV14 CASSLNQIGGRFTGSYNEQFF TGTGCCAGCAGCCTTAACCAGATAGGGGGAAGATTCACAGGCTCCTACAATGAGCAGTTCTTC
TRBJ2-1 - - TRBV28 CASSLAQGPVSEQFF TGTGCCAGCAGTTTAGCACAGGGTCCGGTTAGTGAGCAGTTCTTC
TRBJ2-1 TRBD2 - TRBV5-1 CASTPGGGYNEQFF TGCGCCAGCACCCCGGGAGGGGGGTACAATGAGCAGTTCTTC
TRBJ2-7 TRBD2 - TRBV27 CASSFKVGGPYEQYF TGTGCCAGCAGTTTTAAGGTGGGAGGGCCTTACGAGCAGTACTTC
TRBJ2-5 TRBD2 - TRBV7-9 CAGGGSPQETQYF TGTGCCGGGGGGGGGAGCCCCCAAGAGACCCAGTACTTC
TRBJ2-7 - - TRBV7-2 CASSLDVAAYEQYF TGTGCCAGCAGCTTAGATGTAGCGGCCTACGAGCAGTACTTC
TRBJ2-2 TRBD1 - TRBV4-2 CASSQDQAGGVTGELFF TGTGCCAGCAGCCAAGATCAGGCAGGGGGCGTCACCGGGGAGCTGTTTTTT
TRBJ2-3 TRBD2 - TRBV7-2 CASSPSGSGDTQYF TGTGCCAGCAGCCCTAGCGGGAGCGGGGATACGCAGTATTTT
TRBJ2-7 TRBD1 - TRBV28 CASSFRGQAYEQYF TGTGCCAGCAGTTTCCGAGGACAGGCCTACGAGCAGTACTTC
TRBJ2-7 - - TRBV2 CASSQQGPYEQYF TGTGCCAGCAGCCAACAGGGACCCTACGAGCAGTACTTC
TRBJ2-2 - - TRBV11-2 CARQENTGELFF TGTGCCAGACAGGAGAACACCGGGGAGCTGTTTTTT
TRBJ1-1 - - TRBV10-3 CAISESGGTEAFF TGTGCCATCAGTGAGTCTGGGGGGACTGAAGCTTTCTTT
TRBJ2-1 - - TRBV6-1 CASSDGLGAYNEQFF TGTGCCAGCAGCGACGGCTTAGGAGCCTACAATGAGCAGTTCTTC
TRBJ2-7 TRBD1 - TRBV5-1 CASSFSETGGYEQYF TGCGCCAGCAGCTTTTCCGAGACAGGGGGCTACGAGCAGTACTTC
TRBJ2-3 - - TRBV10-1 CASRESRGTGQYF TGCGCCAGCAGGGAATCCAGGGGCACGGGGCAGTATTTT
TRBJ2-7 - - TRBV11-2 CASSTGYYEQYF TGTGCCAGCAGCACAGGTTACTACGAGCAGTACTTC
TRBJ2-7 - - TRBV28 CASSPLIYEQYF TGTGCCAGCAGTCCCCTTATCTACGAGCAGTACTTC
TRBJ2-5 - - TRBV25-1 CASSEYREETQYF TGTGCCAGCAGTGAATACAGGGAAGAGACCCAGTACTTC
TRBJ2-5 - - TRBV5-5 CASSPEGAGWTTQYF TGTGCCAGCAGCCCCGAAGGAGCGGGTTGGACGACCCAGTACTTC
TRBJ1-1 - few TRBV4-2 CASSQVRGTEAFF TGTGCCAGCAGCCAAGTAAGGGGAACTGAAGCTTTCTTT
TRBJ2-1 - once TRBV2 CASKYQDSAYNEQFF TGTGCCAGCAAGTATCAGGACAGTGCATACAATGAGCAGTTCTTC
TRBJ2-1 TRBD2 - TRBV29-1 CSAPGLAGLSSYNEQFF TGCAGCGCCCCGGGACTAGCGGGGTTAAGCTCCTACAATGAGCAGTTCTTC
TRBJ2-7 - few TRBV10-3 CAISPGEAPYEQYF TGTGCCATCAGCCCCGGGGAGGCCCCCTACGAGCAGTACTTC
TRBJ2-1 TRBD2 - TRBV6-1 CASSSPGLAAPEQFF TGTGCCAGCAGTTCGCCGGGACTAGCCGCCCCCGAGCAGTTCTTC
TRBJ2-5 - - TRBV5-1 CASSWGQGQETQYF TGCGCCAGCAGCTGGGGACAAGGCCAAGAGACCCAGTACTTC
TRBJ2-1 TRBD2 - TRBV7-9 CASSLGILAGYNEQFF TGTGCCAGCAGCTTAGGGATACTAGCGGGGTACAATGAGCAGTTCTTC
TRBJ2-7 TRBD1 - TRBV28 CASSASGTGVHEQYF TGTGCCAGCAGTGCTTCCGGGACAGGGGTCCACGAGCAGTACTTC
TRBJ2-1 TRBD1 - TRBV25-1 CASSESPGQGENNEQFF TGTGCCAGCAGTGAATCCCCGGGACAGGGGGAGAACAATGAGCAGTTCTTC
TRBJ2-3 - - TRBV7-9 CASSSSSTDTQYF TGTGCCAGCAGCTCCTCTAGCACAGATACGCAGTATTTT
TRBJ2-5 TRBD1 - TRBV10-1 CASSAPGAGGQETQYF TGCGCCAGCAGTGCCCCTGGCGCAGGGGGCCAAGAGACCCAGTACTTC
TRBJ2-5 TRBD2 few TRBV9 CASSYSGRGQETQYF TGTGCCAGCAGTTACAGCGGGAGGGGCCAAGAGACCCAGTACTTC
TRBJ2-3 TRBD1 - TRBV19 CASSTWTGMNTDTQYF TGTGCCAGTAGTACTTGGACAGGGATGAACACAGATACGCAGTATTTT
TRBJ2-1 - - TRBV21-1 CASSLGGHTYNEQFF TGTGCCAGCAGCCTTGGGGGCCACACCTACAATGAGCAGTTCTTC
TRBJ1-5 - - TRBV5-1 CASSLGEDNQPQHF TGCGCCAGCAGCTTAGGGGAGGACAATCAGCCCCAGCATTTT
TRBJ1-4 TRBD1 - TRBV18 CASSPTGGYEKLFF TGTGCCAGCTCACCGACAGGGGGATACGAAAAACTGTTTTTT
TRBJ2-1 TRBD2 - TRBV5-6 CASSLVGLAEYNEQFF TGTGCCAGCAGCTTGGTGGGACTAGCGGAATACAATGAGCAGTTCTTC
TRBJ2-1 - - TRBV2 CASSELQHEQFF TGTGCCAGCAGTGAACTACAGCATGAGCAGTTCTTC
TRBJ1-5 TRBD1 - TRBV6-5 CASSNRGSNQPQHF TGTGCCAGCTCCAACAGGGGTAGCAATCAGCCCCAGCATTTT
TRBJ1-1 - - TRBV13 CASSPYTEAFF TGTGCCAGCAGCCCATACACTGAAGCTTTCTTT
TRBJ1-4 - - TRBV5-1 CASSPNPGGFDDEKLFF TGCGCCAGCAGCCCCAATCCGGGGGGGTTTGATGATGAAAAACTGTTTTTT
TRBJ2-7 TRBD2 - TRBV10-1 CASKSQKRDHEQYF TGCGCCAGCAAATCCCAAAAGCGGGACCACGAGCAGTACTTC